These T cell receptor beta chains were read from a single sample in a study of beta chain features in type 1 diabetes. TCRdb keeps only in-frame clones here, not all; method: immunoSEQ multiplex PCR. Among 200,000 to 300,000 clones listed, over 65% were seen once. The material sequenced was naive CD4+ T cells from blood. Source of these receptors: a man aged 25 to 40 in good health. Each CDR3 is given with its conserved first and last residue.

j_gene	v_gene	len	CDR3aa
TRBJ1-1	TRBV5-6	13	CASSSGRRTEAFF
TRBJ2-2	TRBV30	14	CAWSLAGSNGELFF
TRBJ1-3	TRBV9	13	CASSAPVENTIYF
TRBJ2-5	TRBV5-1	15	CASSLAGTGQETQYF
TRBJ1-2	TRBV30	14	CAWSPQGGTYGYTF
TRBJ2-7	TRBV18	15	CASSSGTGDPYEQYF
TRBJ2-5	TRBV29-1	13	CSVEDLYQETQYF
TRBJ1-4	TRBV14	14	CASSPGSKAPKLFF
TRBJ2-1	TRBV13	13	CASSPPRAGEQFF
TRBJ1-2	TRBV2	13	CASSEAGYYGYTF
TRBJ2-6	TRBV4-1	17	CASSSFVFSSGANVLTF
TRBJ2-1	TRBV7-2	19	CASSSREGLARGSYNEQFF
TRBJ1-2	TRBV25-1	14	CATARTGSNYGYTF
TRBJ2-7	TRBV29-1	13	CSVTPGQGGEQYF
TRBJ2-1	TRBV19	13	CASSIAVYNEQFF
TRBJ1-2	TRBV2	12	CASTWDRGGYTF
TRBJ2-5	TRBV5-1	16	CASSWGGQGGQETQYF
TRBJ2-1	TRBV6-1	13	CASRLSRYNEQFF
TRBJ2-5	TRBV9	15	CASSGSRVSGETQYF